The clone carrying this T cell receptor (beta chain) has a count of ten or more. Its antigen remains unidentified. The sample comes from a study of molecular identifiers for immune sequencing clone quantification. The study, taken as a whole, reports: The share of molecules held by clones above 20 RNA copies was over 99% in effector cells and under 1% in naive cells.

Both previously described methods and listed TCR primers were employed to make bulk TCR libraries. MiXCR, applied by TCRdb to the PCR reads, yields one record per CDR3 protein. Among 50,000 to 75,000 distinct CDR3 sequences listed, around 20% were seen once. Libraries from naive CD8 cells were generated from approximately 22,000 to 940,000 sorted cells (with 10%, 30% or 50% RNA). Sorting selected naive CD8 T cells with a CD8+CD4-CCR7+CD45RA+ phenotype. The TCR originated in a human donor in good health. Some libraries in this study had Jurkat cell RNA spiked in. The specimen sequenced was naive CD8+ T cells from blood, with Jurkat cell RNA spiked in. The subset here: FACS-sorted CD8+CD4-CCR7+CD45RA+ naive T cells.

This CDR3 reads CSVESPWLTRGETQYF. The DNA of the CDR3 is TGCAGCGTTGAGTCCCCTTGGTTGACTAGGGGAGAGACCCAGTACTTC. The chain employs TRBV29-1 and TRBJ2-5; D perhaps matches TRBD2 (6 bases). Germline V gene lookup returns CDR1 SQVTM and CDR2 ANQGSEA. V gave up 3 bases and J gave up 4 bases, with 21 bases separating them. The CDR3 has 16 amino acids.